The rows below give T cell receptor beta chains drawn from one sample of a study of blood T cell repertoires in COVID-19. The data were produced by immunoSEQ multiplex PCR, yet TCRdb's version contains in-frame clones alone and is incomplete. Of some 80,000 clones in the sample, 88% are singletons; the top ten hold approximately 19%. Sequenced sample: peripheral blood. These receptors were obtained from a human donor in a cohort sampled during active COVID-19. CDR3s include the opening cysteine and the closing phenylalanine or tryptophan. D genes are given only for firm matches. Not every row has a clone size; where given, it reads once, few, many or a size class.

d_gene: -
abundance: few
j_gene: TRBJ1-6
v_gene: TRBV2
CDR3aa: CASSAQGTYNSPLHF
CDR3nt: TGTGCCAGCAGTGCCCAGGGAACCTATAATTCACCCCTCCACTTT

d_gene: -
abundance: -
j_gene: TRBJ2-7
v_gene: TRBV4-1
CDR3aa: CASSHGRDFAYEQYF
CDR3nt: TGCGCCAGCAGCCATGGCCGGGACTTCGCCTACGAGCAGTACTTC

d_gene: -
abundance: -
j_gene: TRBJ2-3
v_gene: TRBV27
CDR3aa: CASSPGTDTQYF
CDR3nt: TGTGCCAGCAGCCCGGGCACAGATACGCAGTATTTT

d_gene: -
abundance: -
j_gene: TRBJ1-2
v_gene: TRBV4-1
CDR3aa: CASSQDWPGNYGYTF
CDR3nt: TGCGCCAGCAGCCAAGACTGGCCAGGGAACTATGGCTACACCTTC

d_gene: -
abundance: -
j_gene: TRBJ1-2
v_gene: TRBV10-3
CDR3aa: CAISAGGLGYTF
CDR3nt: TGTGCCATCAGTGCGGGGGGTCTGGGCTACACCTTC

d_gene: TRBD1
abundance: -
j_gene: TRBJ1-4
v_gene: TRBV7-9
CDR3aa: CASSLIGTGDEKLFF
CDR3nt: TGTGCCAGCAGCTTAATAGGGACAGGCGATGAAAAACTGTTTTTT

d_gene: TRBD2
abundance: once
j_gene: TRBJ2-3
v_gene: TRBV6-5
CDR3aa: CATQRETDTQYF
CDR3nt: TGTGCCACACAGCGGGAAACAGATACGCAGTATTTT

d_gene: -
abundance: -
j_gene: TRBJ1-1
v_gene: TRBV28
CDR3aa: CASSFAGTEAFF
CDR3nt: TGTGCCAGCAGTTTCGCCGGGACTGAAGCTTTCTTT

d_gene: -
abundance: -
j_gene: TRBJ1-5
v_gene: TRBV6-5
CDR3aa: CASRYTRNQPQHF
CDR3nt: TGTGCCAGCAGGTACACTAGAAATCAGCCCCAGCATTTT

d_gene: TRBD2
abundance: -
j_gene: TRBJ2-1
v_gene: TRBV7-9
CDR3aa: CASSSGLVGNEQFF
CDR3nt: TGTGCCAGCAGCTCGGGACTAGTCGGCAATGAGCAGTTCTTC

d_gene: TRBD2
abundance: -
j_gene: TRBJ2-3
v_gene: TRBV7-2
CDR3aa: CASSLAARGGGSDTQYF
CDR3nt: TGTGCCAGCAGCTTAGCCGCCCGGGGGGGCGGTTCAGATACGCAGTATTTT

d_gene: TRBD1
abundance: -
j_gene: TRBJ1-5
v_gene: TRBV6-5
CDR3aa: CASRRTGDGNQPQHF
CDR3nt: TGTGCCAGCAGGAGGACAGGGGATGGCAATCAGCCCCAGCATTTT

d_gene: TRBD1
abundance: -
j_gene: TRBJ1-2
v_gene: TRBV27
CDR3aa: CASSFSGQGTSNYGYTF
CDR3nt: TGTGCCAGCAGTTTTTCAGGACAGGGGACTTCTAACTATGGCTACACCTTC

d_gene: -
abundance: -
j_gene: TRBJ1-5
v_gene: TRBV19
CDR3aa: CASTPGPSEGNQPQHF
CDR3nt: TGTGCCAGTACTCCAGGCCCTTCGGAAGGCAATCAGCCCCAGCATTTT

d_gene: -
abundance: -
j_gene: TRBJ1-1
v_gene: TRBV29-1
CDR3aa: CSARGRVTEAFF
CDR3nt: TGCAGCGCCAGGGGAAGGGTGACTGAAGCTTTCTTT

d_gene: -
abundance: -
j_gene: TRBJ1-6
v_gene: TRBV5-6
CDR3aa: CASSPGAAKSSYNSPLHF
CDR3nt: TGTGCCAGCAGCCCTGGGGCGGCCAAGAGCTCCTATAATTCACCCCTCCACTTT

d_gene: TRBD2
abundance: -
j_gene: TRBJ2-2
v_gene: TRBV7-8
CDR3aa: CASSLVPPTSGVTGELFF
CDR3nt: TGTGCCAGCAGCTTAGTACCCCCCACTAGCGGGGTTACCGGGGAGCTGTTTTTT

d_gene: TRBD1
abundance: -
j_gene: TRBJ1-6
v_gene: TRBV2
CDR3aa: CASRRQGSSYNSPLHF
CDR3nt: TGTGCCAGCAGAAGACAGGGGAGCTCCTATAATTCACCCCTCCACTTT